Below, 3 T cell receptor beta chains from the same sample are listed, as sequenced in a study of regulatory T cells in long-lasting Graves disease. iRepertoire HTBI primers and Arm-PCR of CDR3 regions built TCR beta libraries. TCRdb re-analysed the multiplex PCR reads in MiXCR, keeping a single row per CDR3 protein. The table includes more than 300,000 distinct CDR3 sequences, 20% to 25% detected once. The time point denotes: persistent/refractory GD, antithyroid drugs over 5 years with positive TRAb. Researchers made the TCR library from RNA that was extracted from PBMCs. Sequencing was performed on peripheral blood mononuclear cells (PBMCs), taken when the disease was refractory, from a patient treated with antithyroid drugs. Receptor source: a woman between 35 and 50 years old with Graves disease.

On this clonotype: The CDR3 carries no conserved terminal phenylalanine or tryptophan, so it likely arises from a read error. The rearrangement joins TRBV7-9 to TRBJ2-3; 9 positions match TRBD1. Germline CDR1 reads SEHNR; CDR2 reads FQNEAQ (reference sequence). V lost 3 bases to trimming and J lost 3 bases; unmatched junction nucleotides: 4. The CDR3 totals 15 residues. The CDR3 loop is CASSLGTGLTDTQYS. CDR3 bases: TGTGCCAGCAGCTTGGGGACAGGGTTGACAGATACGCAGTATTCT.

This chain joins TRBV7-2 and TRBJ2-3; 7 bases align to TRBD2. CDR1 SGHTA and CDR2 FQGNSA come from the germline V gene. With V trimmed by 1 base and J by 3 bases, 4 bases remained unmatched. The CDR3 sequence is 15 residues long. CDR3 residues: CASSLGLSGTDTQYF. In nucleotides, the CDR3 is TGTGCCAGCAGCTTAGGCCTTAGCGGGACAGATACGCAGTATTTT.

This clonotype was counted many times. This chain connects TRBV7-8 to TRBJ2-5; D is perhaps TRBD1 (6 bases). CDR1 is SGHVS, CDR2 FQNEAQ, per germline. The CDR3 is 15 residues long. Trimming cost V 5 bases and J 2 bases, with 15 bases left between them. The CDR3 DNA is TGTGCCAGCAGCCCTACCGGGACACGGCAAGAGACCCAGTACTTC. Translated: CASSPTGTRQETQYF.